This T cell receptor beta chain emerged from a study of T cell clones after liver transplantation. Study background: Liver transplant recipients had immunosuppression withdrawal attempted within 2 years. A pre-transplant mixed lymphocyte reaction with TCRbeta sequencing defined graft-donor-reactive clones followed in post-transplant blood.

Data came from immunoSEQ multiplex PCR; TCRdb stores just in-frame clones and leaves some out. The sample lists over 45,000 clones, roughly 70% seen once, with about a tenth in the top ten. The CDR3 spans 15 residues. V lost 4 bases and J lost 1, with 13 bases in between. Per the germline V gene, CDR1 is SGHTA and CDR2 is FQGNSA. The sequence derives from a human patient who received a liver transplant. Part of the T cells may come from the graft donor. The material sequenced was CD4+ T cells from blood, taken about 56 months after liver transplant. This chain links TRBV7-2 with TRBJ2-5; no reliable D call. The CDR3 loop is CASSSILYFQETQYF. In nucleotides, the CDR3 is TGTGCCAGCAGCTCTATACTATACTTCCAAGAGACCCAGTACTTC.